This TCR beta chain was retrieved from a study of blood T cell repertoires in COVID-19. Study details: Samples representing acute and convalescent COVID-19 were sourced from the United States, Italy and Spain. Sources were T cells, B-cell-depleted T cells, or PBMCs; the material itself was cDNA or gDNA.

In the authors' workflow: How many nucleated cells were present was estimated from reference gene primer amplification. The method was immunoSEQ multiplex PCR; TCRdb's version includes in-frame clones alone and lacks a portion of them. That table gives V, J and clone size, and the DNA gave D and trimming. The sample shows 70,000 to 80,000 clones, roughly 90% of them seen only once. The clonotype was recovered from a woman aged 60-75 years with active COVID-19. Sequenced input: peripheral blood.

In DNA form, the CDR3 reads TGTGCCAGCTCAAGGACAGGGGGCTTTGTCGACGAGCAGTACTTC. Translation: CASSRTGGFVDEQYF. V and J are TRBV18 and TRBJ2-7; 11 nucleotides match TRBD1. This CDR3 has 15 amino acids. V shed 5 bases and J 5 bases; nucleotides not matched to a gene: 8. Germline V CDR1 and CDR2: KGHSH, LQKENI.